The 10 T cell receptor beta chains below come from one sample, sequenced in a study of neurological immune-mediated disorders (dated by TCRdb to about 2019). Libraries were made using 5' RACE. Sequencing was carried out with an Illumina HiSeq 2500. TCRdb reanalyzed the raw reads on its own, using fastp at Q25 for trimming and MiXCR for clone calling, and kept in-frame beta chains. For every CDR3 protein sequence, its rows merge into one entry that carries the most common genes and DNA. In all, the sample holds 35,000 to 45,000 distinct CDR3 sequences, and roughly 7% of those were seen once. In total, the top ten clones hold about 4.5% of the sample. What was sequenced was PBMCs. These receptors were obtained from a woman between 40 and 55 years old in good health.

This clonotype was seen ten or more times. J is TRBJ1-5 and V is TRBV5-6; D is unresolved. V lost 4 bases, J lost 0 bases, and 11 bases lay in between. This CDR3 contains 15 residues. Looked up from germline, CDR1 is SGHDT and CDR2 is YYEEEE. The CDR3 spells CASSPQDGSNQPQHF. The CDR3 DNA reads as TGTGCCAGCAGCCCCCAGGACGGTAGCAATCAGCCCCAGCATTTT.

There are many counts of this clonotype. This sequence joins TRBV5-5 and TRBJ1-1, with D possibly TRBD1 on 6 matching bases. CDR1 and CDR2 (germline): SGHKS, YYEKEE (reference sequence). The CDR3 has 14 amino acids. The ends were cut back, 2 bases at V and 1 base at J, with 9 bases in the middle. The CDR3 region has the DNA TGTGCCAGCAGCTTTGACAGGACGAACACTGAAGCTTTCTTT. It codes for CASSFDRTNTEAFF.

This clonotype was picked up many times. The rearrangement joins TRBV7-9 to TRBJ2-7; possible D gene TRBD1, 6 bases. V lost 5 bases and J lost 1, with 12 bases in between. Germline V gives CDR1 SEHNR, CDR2 FQNEAQ (reference sequence). The CDR3 length is 14 residues. CDR3 nucleotide sequence: TGTGCCAGCAGCCCGTTGGACAGTTCCTACGAGCAGTACTTC. This translates into CASSPLDSSYEQYF.

This clonotype was recorded many times. The J gene is TRBJ2-7, the V gene TRBV5-1; D may be TRBD1 (5 bases). V lost 1 base to trimming and J lost 10 bases, with 15 bases between them. Germline values: CDR1 SGHRS, CDR2 YFSETQ. This CDR3 is 13 amino acids long. CDR3 loop: CASSLRAGREQYF. The CDR3 nucleotides are TGCGCCAGCAGCTTGCGGGCCGGCAGGGAACAGTACTTC. Based on the CDR3 plus reference TRBV5-1 and TRBJ2-7, the full variable domain is KAGVTQTPRYLIKTRGQQVTLSCSPISGHRSVSWYQQTPGQGLQFLFEYFSETQRNKGNFPGRFSGRQFSNSRSEMNVSTLELGDSALYLCASSLRAGREQYFGPGTRLTVT.

Many counts were recorded for this clonotype. CDR3 loop: CSARGGLAGGPVNYNEQFF. CDR3 sequence (DNA): TGCAGTGCTAGAGGGGGACTAGCGGGAGGGCCGGTAAATTACAATGAGCAGTTCTTC. This rearrangement joins TRBV20-1 to TRBJ2-1; 16 positions match TRBD2. The CDR3 sequence is 19 residues long. Unmatched junction bases numbered 10, after V lost 1 base and J lost 4 bases. CDR1 and CDR2 from the germline V gene are DFQATT and SNEGSKA (reference sequence).

This clonotype appeared many times. J is TRBJ2-2 and V is TRBV3-1; D is uncertain. V was clipped by 0 bases and J by 0 bases, with 8 bases between them. CDR1 and CDR2 from the germline V gene are LGHDT and YNNKEL (reference sequence). CDR3 length: 16 residues. CDR3 in DNA: TGTGCCAGCAGCCAAGATAGCCCGACGAACACCGGGGAGCTGTTTTTT. As protein: CASSQDSPTNTGELFF.

Many counts were recorded for this clonotype. The V and J genes are TRBV4-1 and TRBJ1-5; no clear D. Germline V lookup: CDR1 MGHRA, CDR2 YSYEKL. V was pared by 4 bases and J by 2 bases, with 12 bases between. CDR3 size: 15 residues. CDR3 in amino acids: CASSPVLWGNQPQHF. The CDR3 DNA follows: TGCGCCAGCAGCCCCGTACTTTGGGGCAATCAGCCCCAGCATTTT.

This clonotype occurred many times. This chain connects TRBV6-5 to TRBJ2-1; 12 positions match TRBD2. Per germline, CDR1 MNHEY and CDR2 SVGAGI. J was trimmed by 8 bases and V by 6 bases; bases with no gene match: 8. The CDR3 extends over 15 amino acids. DNA of the CDR3: TGTGCCAGCAGCACCCGACTAGCGGGAGAATATGAGCAGTTCTTC. Translated, it gives CASSTRLAGEYEQFF.

This clonotype was seen ten or more times. V usage is TRBV24-1 and J usage is TRBJ2-1, with a tentative D call TRBD2 (5 bases). The CDR3 loop spans 13 amino acids. V lost 0 bases to trimming and J lost 11 bases, with 10 bases between them. Germline loops: CDR1 KGHDR, CDR2 SFDVKD. CDR3 loop: CATSDLLGNKQFF. The DNA for the CDR3 is TGTGCCACCAGTGATTTGCTCGGGAATAAGCAGTTCTTC.

This clonotype showed up many times. The J gene is TRBJ1-5, the V gene TRBV19; D is uncertain. The CDR3 loop spans 14 amino acids. Trimming took 3 bases from V and 9 from J, leaving 15 bases between them. Germline loops: CDR1 LNHDA, CDR2 SQIVND (reference sequence). DNA of the CDR3: TGTGCCAGTAGTATCTTGCAGGCGACGGGGCCCCAGCATTTT. Its translation is CASSILQATGPQHF.